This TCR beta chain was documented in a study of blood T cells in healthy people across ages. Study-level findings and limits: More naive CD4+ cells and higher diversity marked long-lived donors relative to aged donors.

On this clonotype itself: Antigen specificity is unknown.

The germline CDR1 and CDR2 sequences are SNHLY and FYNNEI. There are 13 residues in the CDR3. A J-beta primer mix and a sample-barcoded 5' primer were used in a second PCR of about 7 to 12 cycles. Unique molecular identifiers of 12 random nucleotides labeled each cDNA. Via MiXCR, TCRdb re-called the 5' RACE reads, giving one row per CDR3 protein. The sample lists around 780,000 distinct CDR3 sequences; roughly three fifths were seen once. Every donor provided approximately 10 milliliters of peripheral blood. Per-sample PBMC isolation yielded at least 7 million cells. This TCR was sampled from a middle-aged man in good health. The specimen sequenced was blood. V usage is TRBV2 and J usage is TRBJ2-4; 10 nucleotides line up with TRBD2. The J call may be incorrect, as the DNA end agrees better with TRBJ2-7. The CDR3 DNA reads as TGTGCCAGCAGAACTAGCGGGGTCTACGAGCAGTACTTC. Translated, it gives CASRTSGVYEQYF.